The 9 T cell receptor beta chains reported below all come from one sample, sequenced in a study of beta chain features in type 1 diabetes. Reverse transcription of all isolated RNA meant that expressed TCRB transcripts were sequenced. Generated by immunoSEQ multiplex PCR, the TCRdb table keeps only in-frame clones and is missing some. The sample contains 200,000 to 250,000 clones, about 70% of which appear only once. Sequences were obtained from naive CD4+ T cells from blood. The receptors here all came from a man aged 30-40 years in good health.

The gene calls are TRBV7-9 and TRBJ1-6, with D unresolved. The CDR3 is 14 residues long. Looked up from germline, CDR1 is SEHNR and CDR2 is FQNEAQ (reference sequence). Trimming stripped 3 bases from V and 9 bases from J, with 12 bases between. Here the CDR3 reads CASSFRTIGSPLHF. In DNA form, the CDR3 reads TGTGCCAGCAGCTTCAGAACGATTGGTTCACCCCTCCACTTT.

V gene TRBV19 combines with J gene TRBJ2-1, with a tentative D call TRBD2 (6 bases). Trimming shortened V by 1 base and J by 6 bases, and 13 bases separated the two germline ends. Germline V gives CDR1 LNHDA, CDR2 SQIVND (reference sequence). This CDR3 has 15 amino acids. DNA of the CDR3: TGTGCCAGTAGTATAGGAGGGAGCGGGTTCAATGAGCAGTTCTTC. Protein sequence: CASSIGGSGFNEQFF. Full variable domain (outside the CDR3, taken from reference TRBV19 and TRBJ2-1): DGGITQSPKYLFRKEGQNVTLSCEQNLNHDAMYWYRQDPGQGLRLIYYSQIVNDFQKGDIAEGYSVSREKKESFPLTVTSAQKNPTAFYLCASSIGGSGFNEQFFGPGTRLTVL.

The chain combines TRBV30 with TRBJ1-2, with 7 bases that match TRBD1. V trimming: 6 bases; J trimming: 4 bases; junction bases outside the gene matches: 14. The germline gives CDR1 GTSNPN, CDR2 SVGIG (reference sequence). The CDR3 is 15 amino acids. CDR3 DNA sequence: TGTGCCTGCCTTATCCGGGACAGCCCCATCTATGGCTACACCTTC. Translating it yields CACLIRDSPIYGYTF. The variable domain in full, completed from reference TRBV30 and TRBJ1-2, reads SQTIHQWPATLVQPVGSPLSLECTVEGTSNPNLYWYRQAAGRGLQLLFYSVGIGQISSEVPQNLSASRPQDRQFILSSKKLLLSDSGFYLCACLIRDSPIYGYTFGSGTRLTVV.

This clone was detected only a few times. V usage is TRBV30 and J usage is TRBJ2-4; a possible D gene is TRBD1 (5 bases). This CDR3 is built from 15 residues. V lost 1 base to trimming and J lost 0 bases, with 10 bases between them. CDR1 GTSNPN and CDR2 SVGIG come from the germline V gene (reference sequence). Here the CDR3 DNA reads TGTGCCTGGAGTGCTGACAGCTTAGCCAAAAACATTCAGTACTTC. The encoded protein is CAWSADSLAKNIQYF.

This clone was seen a handful of times. This rearrangement joins TRBV15 to TRBJ2-1; a possible D gene is TRBD2 (6 bases). This CDR3 contains 15 residues. V lost 1 base and J 5 bases, leaving 12 bases between the germline ends. Germline lookup yields CDR1 LNHNV and CDR2 YYDKDF (reference sequence). The CDR3 DNA follows: TGTGCCACCAGCAGAGGTTCTAGCGCAAACAATGAGCAGTTCTTC. The encoded protein is CATSRGSSANNEQFF.

The genes are TRBV14 and TRBJ2-1; 8 bases fit TRBD2. Germline lookup yields CDR1 SGHDN and CDR2 FVKESK. J was trimmed by 9 bases and V by 0 bases; bases with no gene match: 7. The CDR3 is made up of 15 amino acids. The CDR3 protein is CASSQESGSMSEQFF. The CDR3 nucleotides read TGTGCCAGCAGCCAAGAGAGCGGGAGCATGAGTGAGCAGTTCTTC.

This chain uses TRBV30 with TRBJ2-1; D not resolved. CDR3 size: 13 residues. Trimming left V 1 base short and J 10 bases short, with 14 bases between. From germline, CDR1 is GTSNPN and CDR2 SVGIG (reference sequence). The CDR3 sequence: CAWSGGTGLEQFF. The DNA for the CDR3 is TGTGCCTGGAGTGGAGGAACCGGGCTCGAGCAGTTCTTC.

This rearrangement joins TRBV30 to TRBJ2-5; tentatively, D is TRBD1 or TRBD2 (5 bases each). The CDR3 has 14 residues. The V gene's germline CDR1 is GTSNPN and CDR2 SVGIG (reference sequence). The V end lost 5 bases, the J end lost 1 base, and 14 bases lay between the germline ends. CDR3 in DNA: TGTGCCTGGGGGGGAAGTATTTCCCAAGAGACCCAGTACTTC. It encodes CAWGGSISQETQYF.

The chain couples TRBV5-1 to TRBJ2-5; the match to TRBD2 covers 13 bases. The CDR3 sequence is 15 residues long. CDR1 and CDR2 from the germline V gene are SGHRS and YFSETQ. V lost 4 bases to trimming and J lost 3 bases; unmatched junction nucleotides: 3. The CDR3 DNA sequence: TGCGCCAGCAGCCTCGGGACTAGCGGGAAAGAGACCCAGTACTTC. Translation: CASSLGTSGKETQYF.